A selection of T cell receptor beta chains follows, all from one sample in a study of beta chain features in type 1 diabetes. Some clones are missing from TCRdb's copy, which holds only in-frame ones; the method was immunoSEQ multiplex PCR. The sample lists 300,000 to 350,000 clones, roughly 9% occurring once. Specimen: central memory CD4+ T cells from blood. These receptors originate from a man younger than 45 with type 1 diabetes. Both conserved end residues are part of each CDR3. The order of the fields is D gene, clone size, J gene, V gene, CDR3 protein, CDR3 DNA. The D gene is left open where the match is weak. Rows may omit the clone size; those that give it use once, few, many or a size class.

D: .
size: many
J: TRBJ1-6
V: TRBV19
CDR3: CASGPRNSPLHF
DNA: TGTGCCAGCGGCCCTCGGAATTCACCCCTCCACTTT

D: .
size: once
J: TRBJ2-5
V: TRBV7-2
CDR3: CASSFTGLETQYF
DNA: TGTGCCAGCAGTTTTACCGGGTTGGAGACCCAGTACTTC

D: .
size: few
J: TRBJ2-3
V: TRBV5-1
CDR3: CASSLAQWGVASIGTQYF
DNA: TGCGCCAGCAGCTTGGCGCAATGGGGTGTAGCGAGTATTGGTACGCAGTATTTT

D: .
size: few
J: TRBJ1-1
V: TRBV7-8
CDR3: CASSLALRTEAFF
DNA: TGTGCCAGCAGCTTAGCTTTGCGAACTGAAGCTTTCTTT

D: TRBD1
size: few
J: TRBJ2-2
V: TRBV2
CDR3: CASHWGTVNTGELFF
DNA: TGTGCCAGCCATTGGGGGACAGTGAACACCGGGGAGCTGTTTTTT

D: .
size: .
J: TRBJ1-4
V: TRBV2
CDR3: CASSEALGGNEKLFF
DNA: TGTGCCAGCAGTGAAGCGTTGGGAGGTAATGAAAAACTGTTTTTT

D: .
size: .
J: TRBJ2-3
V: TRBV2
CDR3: CASSVSGSSGHRTDTQYF
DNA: TGTGCCAGCAGTGTATCGGGATCATCGGGGCACCGCACAGATACGCAGTATTTT

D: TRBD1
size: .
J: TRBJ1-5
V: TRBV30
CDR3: CAWSGQGGQPQHF
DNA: TGTGCCTGGAGTGGACAGGGCGGACAGCCCCAGCATTTT

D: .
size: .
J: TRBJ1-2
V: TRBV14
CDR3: CASSQGGKAYGYTF
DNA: TGTGCCAGCAGCCAAGGGGGAAAGGCGTATGGCTACACCTTC

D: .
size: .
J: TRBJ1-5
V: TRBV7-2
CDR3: CASSLVSGAHNQPQHF
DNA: TGTGCCAGCAGCTTAGTATCAGGGGCCCACAATCAGCCCCAGCATTTT

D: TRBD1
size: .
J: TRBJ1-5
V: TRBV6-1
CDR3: CASSEGQGAQPQHF
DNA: TGTGCCAGCAGTGAAGGGCAGGGGGCTCAGCCCCAGCATTTT

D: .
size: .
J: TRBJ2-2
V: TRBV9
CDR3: CASSVTGTPRELFF
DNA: TGTGCCAGCAGCGTGACAGGGACTCCACGGGAGCTGTTTTTT

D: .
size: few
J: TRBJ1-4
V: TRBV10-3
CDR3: CAISESPAYLNEKLFF
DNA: TGTGCCATCAGTGAGTCGCCAGCCTATTTGAATGAAAAACTGTTTTTT

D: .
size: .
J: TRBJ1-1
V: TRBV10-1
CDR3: CASSASTFGTEAFF
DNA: TGCGCCAGCAGCGCCTCCACTTTTGGGACTGAAGCTTTCTTT

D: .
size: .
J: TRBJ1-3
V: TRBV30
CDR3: CAWSVGNTIYF
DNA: TGTGCCTGGAGTGTAGGAAACACCATATATTTT

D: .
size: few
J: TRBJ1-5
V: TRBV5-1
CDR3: CASSLEGRGGQPQHF
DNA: TGCGCCAGCAGCTTGGAGGGCAGGGGCGGTCAGCCCCAGCATTTT

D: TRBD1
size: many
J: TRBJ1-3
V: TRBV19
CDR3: CASRRQGLRFDGNTIYF
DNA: TGTGCCAGTAGGAGACAGGGTCTCCGATTCGACGGAAACACCATATATTTT